This T cell receptor beta chain derives from a study of monozygotic twins with inflammatory bowel disease (dated by TCRdb to about 2019). Regarding the study in general: The full study comprised about 28 monozygotic twin pairs: nine German pairs (four IBD-concordant, five IBD-discordant) and 19 IBD-discordant Danish pairs. Each individual had, on average, about 151 000 unique TCRalpha sequences and 181 000 unique TCRbeta sequences available for analysis. Disease-associated traits were sought mainly through comparisons between IBD patients and their genetically identical healthy co-twins within discordant pairs. Findings and caveats that apply to the study as a whole: Distinction between different T cell subtypes could not be achieved in the analysis. IBD patients shared fewer clonotypes with other individuals than healthy twins did, most markedly in patients showing signs of disease activity. Differing immunosuppressive treatments among patients may have added background noise and inter-individual variability to the repertoires. Repertoire similarity did not differ between concordant and discordant twins, possibly due to limited statistical power. IBD patients had lower TCRbeta repertoire diversity, measured by the inverse Simpson index, than their healthy co-twins. No single strong signal or clonotype linked to IBD turned up in the results, so the idea that one exists was not supported.

Turning to this clonotype: The antigen it binds to is not known.

Library preparation used 5' RACE. For each TCR library, 3,500 to 4,500 ng of total RNA was used. For each sample, cDNA was synthesized in eight separate reactions using SMARTScribe reverse transcriptase. During cDNA synthesis, template switching introduced unique molecular identifiers that contained a 6-nucleotide sample barcode. TCRalpha and TCRbeta cDNA was amplified by two nested PCRs of 16 and 9 cycles, with bead purification after each PCR. Before amplification, the cDNA was treated with uracil DNA-glycosylase and purified using the QIAquick PCR purification kit. The second PCR added Illumina TruSeq-compatible adapters along with sample-specific barcodes. TapeStation and Qubit were used to check library quality and concentration, and about 5.2 ng of each library went into the pool. The pooled libraries were sequenced with 2 x 100 bp reads and custom sequencing primers on an Illumina HiSeq2500 single-index Rapid Run. The authors processed their data as follows. MiGEC version 1.2.6 was used for UMI-based consensus assembly, which corrected PCR and sequencing errors. MiXCR version 2.1.1 was used to carry out V(D)J alignment, clonotype assembly and CDR3 extraction. Normalisation of gene usage, clonotype sharing and MAIT/NKT TCR abundance was achieved by analysing the top 1000, 10 000 and 20 000 clonotypes per sample. Diversity was computed as the inverse Simpson index with the vegan R package after downsampling to 27 000 UMIs. Statistical testing used paired Mann-Whitney U tests on the discordant twin pairs and applied Benjamini-Hochberg correction for multiple testing. Once TCRdb had reprocessed the reads, it stored one entry per CDR3 protein sequence and supplied no DNA. TCRdb's processing, not the study's, gives the V and J calls here. The table for this sample lists 400,000 to 500,000 distinct CDR3 sequences. The ten largest clones take up around 2.3% of the sample.

From each donor, a roughly 2.6 ml peripheral blood sample was collected into PAXgene tubes and stored at -80 degrees C. Without T cell sorting, total RNA was isolated from whole blood using the PAXgene blood miRNA kit on an automated QIAcube. Peripheral blood from monozygotic twin pairs, either concordant or discordant for inflammatory bowel disease, underwent deep TCRalpha and TCRbeta repertoire profiling that used unique molecular barcoding. Smoking habits were recorded for all twin pairs, and each individual was classified as a current, former or never smoker. The CDR3 sequence holds 16 residues, the cysteine and phenylalanine included. No DNA appears here. The germline V gene specifies KGHSH as CDR1 and LQKENI as CDR2.

Input material: blood. The clonotype comes from a human donor with ulcerative colitis or Crohn's disease, or a healthy co-twin of an affected twin (not recorded which). Recombination connected TRBV18 to TRBJ2-1; the TCRdb D gene call, TRBD1, has no DNA to confirm it. The CDR3 is CASSLMKGTTYNEQFF.